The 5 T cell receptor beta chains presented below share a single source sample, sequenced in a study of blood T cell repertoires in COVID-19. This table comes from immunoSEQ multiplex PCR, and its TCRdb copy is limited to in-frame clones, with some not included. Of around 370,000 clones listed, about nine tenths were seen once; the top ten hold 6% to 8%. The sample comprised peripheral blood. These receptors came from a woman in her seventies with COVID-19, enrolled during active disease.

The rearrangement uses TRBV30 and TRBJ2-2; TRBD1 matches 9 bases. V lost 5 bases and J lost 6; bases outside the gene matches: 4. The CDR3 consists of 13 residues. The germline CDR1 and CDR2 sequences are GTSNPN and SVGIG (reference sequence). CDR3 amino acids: CAWGQGWAGELFF. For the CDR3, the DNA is TGTGCCTGGGGACAGGGGTGGGCCGGGGAGCTGTTTTTT.

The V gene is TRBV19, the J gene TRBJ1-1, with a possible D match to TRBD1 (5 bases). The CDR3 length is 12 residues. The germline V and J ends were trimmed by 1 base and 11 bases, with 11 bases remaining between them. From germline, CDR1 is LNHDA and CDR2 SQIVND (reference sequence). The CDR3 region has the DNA TGTGCCAGTAGTATAGGGGGCCTAAGGGCTTTCTTT. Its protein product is CASSIGGLRAFF. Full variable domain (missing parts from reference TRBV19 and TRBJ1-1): DGGITQSPKYLFRKEGQNVTLSCEQNLNHDAMYWYRQDPGQGLRLIYYSQIVNDFQKGDIAEGYSVSREKKESFPLTVTSAQKNPTAFYLCASSIGGLRAFFGQGTRLTVV.

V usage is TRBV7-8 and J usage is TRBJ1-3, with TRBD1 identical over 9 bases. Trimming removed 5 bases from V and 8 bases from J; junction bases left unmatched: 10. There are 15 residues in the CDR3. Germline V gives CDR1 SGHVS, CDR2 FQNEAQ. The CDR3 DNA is TGTGCCAGCAGCAGTAACAGGGGGCGAAAGGACACCATATATTTT. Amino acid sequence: CASSSNRGRKDTIYF.

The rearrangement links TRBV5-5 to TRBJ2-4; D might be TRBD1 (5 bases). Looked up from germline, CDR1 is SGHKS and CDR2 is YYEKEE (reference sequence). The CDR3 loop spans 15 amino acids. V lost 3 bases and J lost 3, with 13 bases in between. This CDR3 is CASSSLARDKNIQYF. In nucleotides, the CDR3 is TGTGCCAGCAGCTCCCTTGCCAGGGACAAAAACATTCAGTACTTC. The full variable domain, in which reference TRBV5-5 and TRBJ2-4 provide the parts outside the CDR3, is DAGVTQSPTHLIKTRGQQVTLRCSPISGHKSVSWYQQVLGQGPQFIFQYYEKEERGRGNFPDRFSARQFPNYSSELNVNALLLGDSALYLCASSSLARDKNIQYFGAGTRLSVL.

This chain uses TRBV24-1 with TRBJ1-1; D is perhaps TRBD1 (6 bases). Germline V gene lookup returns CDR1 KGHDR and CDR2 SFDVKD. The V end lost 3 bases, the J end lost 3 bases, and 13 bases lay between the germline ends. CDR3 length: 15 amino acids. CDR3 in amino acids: CATSDPQGSYTEAFF. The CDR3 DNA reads TGTGCCACCAGTGATCCCCAGGGGAGTTACACTGAAGCTTTCTTT.